This passage covers 17 T cell receptor beta chains from one sample sequenced in a study of T cells after yellow fever vaccination (dated by TCRdb to between 2018 and 2021). The library was generated by 5' RACE. The data were produced on an Illumina HiSeq 2500. TCRdb ran its own pipeline on the public reads, namely fastp trimming at Q25 and MiXCR clone calling, and kept in-frame beta chains. Rows matching on CDR3 protein sequence are summarized as one entry with the most common DNA and genes. The sample table records about 74,000 distinct CDR3 sequences; roughly 6.9% of these occur just once. The biggest ten clones account for roughly a third of the sample. In the paper's terms, the treatment or condition label means: live attenuated yellow fever vaccine strain. Sequenced material: CD8+ T cells sorted from PBMCs, taken less than 6 days after the first yellow fever vaccination. All receptors derive from a man between 18 and 29 years old who received the YFV17D yellow fever vaccine.

This clonotype was seen ten or more times. The CDR3 region has the DNA TGTGCCAGCAGCCGGACTGGTATAGGGGCCTACGAGCAGTACGTC. It codes for CASSRTGIGAYEQYV. The chain links TRBV7-2 to TRBJ2-7; tentatively, D is TRBD1 or TRBD2 (5 bases each). The germline V gene encodes CDR1 SGHTA and CDR2 FQGNSA. With 5 bases removed from V and 2 bases from J, the gap between germline ends came to 16 bases. There are 15 residues in the CDR3.

This clonotype was seen at least ten times. The chain employs TRBV5-1 and TRBJ2-4; 7 nucleotides line up with TRBD2. The CDR3 runs to 17 residues. Germline loops: CDR1 SGHRS, CDR2 YFSETQ. V gave up 4 bases and J gave up 0 bases; unmatched junction bases: 10. CDR3 residues: CASSGEGLILAKNIQYF. Here the CDR3 DNA reads TGCGCCAGCAGCGGGGAGGGCTTAATACTAGCCAAAAACATTCAGTACTTC. Full variable domain (outside the CDR3, taken from reference TRBV5-1 and TRBJ2-4): KAGVTQTPRYLIKTRGQQVTLSCSPISGHRSVSWYQQTPGQGLQFLFEYFSETQRNKGNFPGRFSGRQFSNSRSEMNVSTLELGDSALYLCASSGEGLILAKNIQYFGAGTRLSVL.

There are many counts of this clonotype. The chain is built from TRBV27 and TRBJ2-3, with 8 bases fitting TRBD2. With V trimmed by 1 base and J by 5 bases, 8 bases remained unmatched. Germline V CDR1 and CDR2: MNHEY, SMNVEV (reference sequence). There are 16 residues in the CDR3. The CDR3, as DNA: TGTGCCAGCAGTTTATTGCCGGGGGGGCAACAAGATACGCAGTATTTT. Its protein is CASSLLPGGQQDTQYF.

The chain carries TRBV21-1 and TRBJ2-2; the table assigns TRBD2, which was not confirmed against the DNA. TRBV21-1 has pseudogene status. The CDR3 has 13 residues. This chain's CDR3 is CASLGGAAGELFF. CDR3 nucleotide sequence: TGTGCCAGTCTTGGAGGGGCAGCCGGGGAGCTGTTTTTT.

This clonotype was picked up a small number of times. The chain is built from TRBV28 and TRBJ1-1; the D gene is possibly TRBD1 (5 bases). CDR3 size: 14 residues. The V gene lost 3 bases and the J gene lost 4 bases, with 12 bases spanning the gap. Germline CDR1 is MDHEN and CDR2 is SYDVKM. The CDR3 here is CASSFIGEITEAFF. DNA for the CDR3: TGTGCCAGCAGTTTTATAGGGGAGATCACTGAAGCTTTCTTT.

This clonotype appeared many times. The rearrangement uses TRBV12-3 or TRBV12-4 and TRBJ1-1; no firm D call. The CDR3 consists of 14 residues. Trimming stripped 3 bases from V and 6 bases from J, with 14 bases between. DNA of the CDR3: TGTGCCAGCAGTTTCGGGTCCGGTAGGGCTGAAGCTTTCTTT. This gives the protein CASSFGSGRAEAFF.

This sequence joins TRBV6-6 and TRBJ2-1, with 7 nucleotides matching TRBD1. J lost 2 bases, V lost 8 bases, and 3 bases had no gene match. Germline V lookup: CDR1 MNHNY, CDR2 SVGAGI (reference sequence). This CDR3 has 13 amino acids. Here the CDR3 reads CASQTGPYNEQFF. As DNA, the CDR3 is TGTGCCAGCCAGACAGGGCCCTACAATGAGCAGTTCTTC.

The V call is TRBV10-3, the J call TRBJ2-7, with a possible D match to TRBD2 (6 bases). Looked up from germline, CDR1 is ENHRY and CDR2 is SYGVKD. CDR3 length equals 15 residues. V was pared by 0 bases and J by 3 bases, with 12 bases between. DNA for the CDR3: TGTGCCATCAGTGAGTCGAATGGGGGGAGCTACGAGCAGTACGTC. The encoded protein is CAISESNGGSYEQYV.

This clonotype was observed a handful of times. V and J are TRBV11-2 and TRBJ2-7; the D call may be TRBD1 or TRBD2 (5 bases each). CDR1 is SGHAT and CDR2 is FQNNGV in the germline V gene. V was trimmed by 4 bases and J by 2 bases, leaving 15 bases between them. The CDR3 sequence is 15 residues long. In DNA form, the CDR3 reads TGTGCCAGCAGCTCCTTCCGGGACGGGACCTACGAGCAGTACTTC. Protein product: CASSSFRDGTYEQYF.

The genes are TRBV20-1 and TRBJ2-7; D gene ambiguous. V was clipped by 4 bases and J by 7 bases, with 17 bases between them. This CDR3 is built from 13 residues. Germline V gene data show CDR1 as DFQATT and CDR2 as SNEGSKA (reference sequence). This CDR3 is CSATGQGIREQYV. CDR3 sequence (DNA): TGCAGTGCTACTGGCCAAGGGATTCGGGAGCAGTACGTC.

This clonotype has more than one count but fewer than ten. This chain connects TRBV12-3 or TRBV12-4 to TRBJ2-4; possible D gene TRBD2, 6 bases. V lost 4 bases and J lost 5, with 12 bases in between. The CDR3 sequence is 14 residues long. The CDR3 region has the DNA TGTGCCAGCAGTTCTAGACTAGTCCAAAACATTCAGTACTTC. Translated, it gives CASSSRLVQNIQYF.

This clonotype occurred many times. V and J are TRBV15 and TRBJ2-7; D gene unclear. V was trimmed by 0 bases and J by 2 bases, leaving 11 bases between them. Per germline, CDR1 LNHNV and CDR2 YYDKDF (reference sequence). This CDR3 spans 15 amino acids. CDR3 amino acids: CATSRDWSLTYEQYV. As DNA, the CDR3 is TGTGCCACCAGCAGAGATTGGTCTCTCACCTACGAGCAGTACGTC.

The chain couples TRBV29-1 to TRBJ2-1; no reliable D call. With 6 bases removed from V and 10 bases from J, the gap between germline ends came to 13 bases. Per the germline V gene, CDR1 is SQVTM and CDR2 is ANQGSEA. This CDR3 has 11 amino acids. CDR3 in amino acids: CSVDVGGEQFF. Here the CDR3 DNA reads TGCAGCGTCGACGTGGGTGGGGAGCAGTTCTTC.

This clonotype has only a few counts. The rearrangement links TRBV7-2 to TRBJ2-2; TRBD1 might be the D (6 bases). The V end was cut by 0 bases, the J end by 5 bases, with 10 bases between. The CDR3 length is 15 residues. Germline lookup yields CDR1 SGHTA and CDR2 FQGNSA. CDR3 in amino acids: CASSLAGAWTGELFF. The DNA of the CDR3 is TGTGCCAGCAGCTTAGCGGGGGCTTGGACCGGGGAGCTGTTTTTT.

There are a few counts of this clonotype. The chain carries TRBV24-1 and TRBJ2-2; D is unclear. Trimming took off 3 bases at V and 8 bases at J, with 3 bases between the two ends. This CDR3 is 11 amino acids long. The V gene's germline CDR1 is KGHDR and CDR2 SFDVKD. The CDR3 is CATSDTGELFF. The CDR3 DNA reads TGTGCCACCAGTGATACAGGGGAGCTGTTTTTT.

The V call is TRBV4-1, the J call TRBJ2-3; 7 bases match TRBD2. The CDR3 covers 15 residues. The V segment lost 6 bases and the J segment 2 bases; nucleotides outside the gene matches: 8. Germline V CDR1 and CDR2: MGHRA, YSYEKL. The CDR3 loop reads CASRALGLNTDTQYF. CDR3 in DNA: TGCGCCAGCAGGGCCCTGGGACTAAACACAGATACGCAGTATTTT.

This clonotype was observed many times. The V and J genes are TRBV10-3 and TRBJ2-3, with 9 bases aligning to TRBD1. The CDR3 length is 16 residues. The V and J ends lost 8 bases and 5 bases, in that order; junction bases with no gene match: 14. CDR1 and CDR2 (germline): ENHRY, SYGVKD. Here the CDR3 reads CAIRTMWDRELDTQYF. Here the CDR3 DNA reads TGTGCCATCCGAACGATGTGGGACAGGGAATTAGATACGCAGTATTTT.